A single sample is the source of the 11 T cell receptor beta chains below, sequenced in a study of control samples from healthy donors and cancer patients. Produced via immunoSEQ multiplex PCR; TCRdb's table is partial and in-frame only. This sample carries 150,000 to 200,000 clones, around 94% of them seen once, and the ten largest clones take over 1.3%. Source material: blood. The receptors were sampled from a woman between 18 and 29 years old in good health.

The gene calls are TRBV7-9 and TRBJ2-2, with no clear D. CDR1 is SEHNR, CDR2 FQNEAQ, per germline (reference sequence). With 1 base removed from V and 1 base from J, the gap between germline ends came to 7 bases. The CDR3 covers 15 residues. This CDR3 reads CASSLVKGNTGELFF. In nucleotides, the CDR3 is TGTGCCAGCAGCTTAGTCAAAGGGAACACCGGGGAGCTGTTTTTT.

The chain uses TRBV11-2 and TRBJ1-4; D ambiguous. The CDR3 runs to 14 residues. Trimming stripped 3 bases from V and 4 bases from J, with 9 bases between. Germline CDR1 is SGHAT and CDR2 is FQNNGV. CDR3 loop: CASSFGTSNEKLFF. CDR3 sequence (DNA): TGTGCCAGCAGCTTTGGAACAAGTAATGAAAAACTGTTTTTT.

This clone was seen a single time. The chain couples TRBV4-1 to TRBJ2-7, with 11 positions matching TRBD2. This CDR3 is 17 amino acids long. J lost 4 bases, V lost 2 bases, and 10 bases had no gene match. Germline V lookup: CDR1 MGHRA, CDR2 YSYEKL. The CDR3 coding sequence is TGCGCCAGCAGCCAACCGAAAGGAAGACTAGCGGGGTACGAGCAGTACTTC. Amino acid sequence: CASSQPKGRLAGYEQYF.

The gene calls are TRBV27 and TRBJ1-2, with TRBD1 matching over 9 bases. CDR3 length equals 15 residues. Per germline, CDR1 MNHEY and CDR2 SMNVEV (reference sequence). Losses at the gene ends were 5 bases for V and 2 bases for J; bases not matched to a gene: 6. CDR3 in DNA: TGTGCCAGCAGTGAGGGGACAGGGAACAACTATGGCTACACCTTC. This gives the protein CASSEGTGNNYGYTF.

The J gene is TRBJ1-1, the V gene TRBV4-1, with D possibly matching TRBD1 (5 bases). Trimming left V 1 base short and J 10 bases short, with 16 bases between. Germline V gene lookup returns CDR1 MGHRA and CDR2 YSYEKL. CDR3 length: 14 residues. CDR3 nucleotide sequence: TGCGCCAGCAGCCAAGGGTATTCGGGGCCCGGAGCTTTCTTT. Protein product: CASSQGYSGPGAFF.

This chain joins TRBV7-2 and TRBJ1-2; D call uncertain. The CDR3 runs 15 residues. Trimming cost V 1 base and J 0 bases, with 9 bases left between them. Per germline, CDR1 SGHTA and CDR2 FQGNSA. The DNA of the CDR3 is TGTGCCAGCAGCTTAGTAGGATTTGCTAACTATGGCTACACCTTC. This encodes CASSLVGFANYGYTF.

V gene TRBV28 combines with J gene TRBJ2-4; D is tentatively TRBD1 or TRBD2 (6 bases each). Germline values: CDR1 MDHEN, CDR2 SYDVKM. CDR3 size: 17 residues. Trimming stripped 5 bases from V and 1 base from J, with 18 bases between. The CDR3 region is CASSLLQGGAAKNIQYF. CDR3 coding DNA: TGTGCCAGCAGTCTCCTACAGGGCGGGGCCGCCAAAAACATTCAGTACTTC. Complete variable domain (other parts from reference TRBV28 and TRBJ2-4): DVKVTQSSRYLVKRTGEKVFLECVQDMDHENMFWYRQDPGLGLRLIYFSYDVKMKEKGDIPEGYSVSREKKERFSLILESASTNQTSMYLCASSLLQGGAAKNIQYFGAGTRLSVL.

The V gene is TRBV2, the J gene TRBJ1-5; D remains ambiguous. Germline V gene sequence: CDR1 SNHLY, CDR2 FYNNEI. The CDR3 extends over 13 amino acids. V lost 7 bases and J lost 4, with 11 bases in between. In DNA form, the CDR3 reads TGTGCCAGCAAGGTCTTAAGAAATCAGCCCCAGCATTTT. This sequence encodes CASKVLRNQPQHF.

The chain employs TRBV27 and TRBJ1-6, with D maybe TRBD1 (5 bases). Trimming shortened V by 5 bases and J by 13 bases, and 12 bases separated the two germline ends. The V gene's germline CDR1 is MNHEY and CDR2 SMNVEV (reference sequence). The CDR3 is 12 residues long. CDR3 bases: TGTGCCAGCAGTACTAACCGGGACCCCCTCCACTTT. Its protein is CASSTNRDPLHF.

This chain uses TRBV7-2 with TRBJ2-6; 14 bases are a match to TRBD2. The CDR3 covers 19 residues. Looked up from germline, CDR1 is SGHTA and CDR2 is FQGNSA. Trimming took 6 bases from V and 2 from J; bases not matched to a gene: 9. The CDR3 DNA sequence: TGTGCCAGCAGTTTCGGGGTGGGACTAGCGGGAGCTGGGGCCAACGTCCTGACTTTC. Amino acids: CASSFGVGLAGAGANVLTF. Complete variable domain (other parts from reference TRBV7-2 and TRBJ2-6): GAGVSQSPSNKVTEKGKDVELRCDPISGHTALYWYRQSLGQGLEFLIYFQGNSAPDKSGLPSDRFSAERTGGSVSTLTIQRTQQEDSAVYLCASSFGVGLAGAGANVLTFGAGSRLTVL.

The chain combines TRBV18 with TRBJ2-7; 7 nucleotides match TRBD2. From germline, CDR1 is KGHSH and CDR2 LQKENI. CDR3 length: 13 residues. V was pared by 4 bases and J by 8 bases, with 8 bases of the junction left unmatched. The CDR3 DNA is TGTGCCAGCTCACTCCCCCGGGGGGATAAGCAGTACTTC. It codes for CASSLPRGDKQYF.